Described below is a single T cell receptor beta chain sequence and its context. The antigen remains unidentified. The sample comes from a study of T cell responses to AZD1222 COVID-19 vaccine. Broader study findings: The study found Spike-specific TCR breadth and depth rose after two AZD1222 doses. Dominant at 160-218 and 743-854, vaccine-associated CD4 TCRs also spanned spike. Clonal diversity was possibly underestimated; the donors were predominantly white British and more often female. Regions left unmutated in variants are reportedly the target of nearly half of spike-specific TCRs.

TCRdb's table, derived via immunoSEQ multiplex PCR, lists solely in-frame clones and lacks some. The top ten hold approximately 5% of the sample, which has more than 85,000 clones, 87% seen once. The germline V gene encodes CDR1 SEHNR and CDR2 FQNEAQ (reference sequence). This CDR3 spans 11 amino acids. Trimming pared 2 bases from V and 4 bases from J, leaving 2 bases between. This clonotype originated in an adult in good health. This rearrangement joins TRBV7-9 to TRBJ2-5, with D unresolved. This specimen consisted of peripheral blood, obtained on day 0 of AZD1222 vaccination. The CDR3 sequence: CASSLTETQYF. Here the CDR3 DNA reads TGTGCCAGCAGCTTAACAGAGACCCAGTACTTC.